This T cell receptor (beta chain) was captured by sequencing in a study of blood T cell repertoires in COVID-19. V shed 5 bases and J 7 bases; nucleotides not matched to a gene: 7. Germline V gives CDR1 SGHVS, CDR2 FQNEAQ. The CDR3 loop spans 14 amino acids. Original analysis: Nucleated cell counts were estimated from reference gene primer amplification. Method: immunoSEQ multiplex PCR; TCRdb's copy keeps in-frame clones and lacks some. D and trimming were read from the DNA, whereas the V and J calls and clone size are those reported in that table. The sample consists of about 270,000 clones, 88% of them appearing once. This clone has a single count.

The sequence was collected from a woman between 50 and 59 years old who had recovered from COVID-19. Specimen: PBMCs or T cells enriched from blood (not recorded which). The rearrangement joins TRBV7-8 to TRBJ1-5; 8 bases match TRBD1. The CDR3 spells CASSRTGLEQPQHF. The CDR3 nucleotides read TGTGCCAGCAGCCGGACAGGGTTGGAGCAGCCCCAGCATTTT.